This TCR beta chain was identified during a study of a mutant IDH1 vaccine in newly diagnosed glioma. Study-level information: Week 35 was safety follow-up visit V12; week 47 was end-of-study visit V13.

The germline CDR1 and CDR2 sequences are MNHNY and SVGAGI (reference sequence). The CDR3 loop spans 14 amino acids. V dropped 6 bases and J dropped 0 bases, with 9 bases sitting between them. Documented time point: week 47, end of study. In the vaccine, a single dose held 300 ug of the mutant IDH1 20-mer peptide, along with topical imiquimod. Using immunoSEQ multiplex PCR, the repertoire was profiled, and TCRdb retains in-frame clones only, with some absent. Of around 94,000 clones in the sample, roughly 90% were seen once. For this clone: Its antigen remains unidentified.

The sequencing used PBMCs, collected from a glioma patient whose treatment included an IDH1 peptide vaccine. This TCR came from a woman aged 45-60 years with glioma. The rearrangement links TRBV6-6 to TRBJ1-5; TRBD1 might be the D (5 bases). CDR3 bases: TGTGCCAGCAGCGGGGACTATAGCAATCAGCCCCAGCATTTT. It translates to CASSGDYSNQPQHF.